This T cell receptor beta chain comes out of a study of spatial heterogeneity in lung cancer (dated by TCRdb to about 2019). General notes on the study: Beta-chain transcripts were consistently detected in greater numbers than alpha-chain transcripts, which likely reflected higher beta-chain transcript abundance. In the raw uncorrected reads, each unique combination of TCR and UMI appeared more than ten times on average. The study quantitatively compared TCR alpha and beta repertoires across multiple tumor regions, matched nontumor lung and blood in non-small cell lung cancer. TCR repertoire features were related to nonsynonymous mutation counts determined by whole-exome sequencing of tumor tissue. At surgery, both alpha and beta chains were TCR-sequenced in roughly 200 tumor regions, approximately 64 matched nontumor lung samples and some 60 PBMC samples.

This sample's time point label indicates: sample taken at primary tumor resection. For TCR sequencing, whole RNA was extracted from tumor and nontumor lung tissue, or from cryopreserved PBMC samples, and no cell sorting was done. The donors were 65 to 90 patients from the lung TRACERx cohort who had early-stage, untreated non-small cell lung cancer. Patients were selected for TCR sequencing only if sufficient RNA was available from at least two tumor regions. Libraries came from 5' RACE. The data were produced on a NextSeq 500. The TCR library protocol attached a unique molecular identifier to each TCR cDNA molecule to allow correction of PCR and sequencing errors. On the study's bioinformatics: TCR identification, UMI-based error correction and CDR3 extraction were performed with Decombinator tools. TCRs above a frequency of 2 per 1,000, corresponding to the top 1% of the tumor frequency distribution, were defined as expanded. Rényi diversity was computed with the R vegan package after subsampling each repertoire 100 times to 5,000 TCRs. CDR3 similarity networks were constructed using string-kernel similarity of amino acid triplets, with links drawn between CDR3s whose pairwise similarity was above 0.82. Clones were called with MiXCR by TCRdb after fastp trimmed the public reads at Q25, and only in-frame beta chains were retained. Rows matching on CDR3 protein sequence are summarized as one entry with the most common DNA and genes. The V and J calls were not made by the authors but by TCRdb's processing. This sample has about 95,000 distinct CDR3 sequences in its table, and roughly 8.7% of those were observed once. Together, the top ten hold less than 8.5% of the sample.

This clonotype was counted many times. Its specific antigen is unknown. No much larger clonotype is one base removed from it; base qualities were not supplied. The paper as a whole reports these results and caveats: Confirming at a functional level the hypothesis that regional TCRs recognize regional mutations was considered to require additional single-cell paired TCR alpha and beta sequencing. Ubiquitous expanded tumor TCRs showed up in blood more often at tumor resection than at routine follow-up.

Sequences ENHRY (CDR1) and SYGVKD (CDR2) are obtained from the germline V gene. Germline trimming: 0 bases from V, 5 bases from J; junction bases outside gene matches: 6. Spanning cysteine to phenylalanine, the CDR3 consists of 15 amino acids. Here the CDR3 DNA is all that survives: 45 bases in frame from base 1. The sequence was collected from a male donor with early-stage non-small cell lung cancer. Here the chain combines TRBV10-3 and TRBJ2-7; the central 8 bases match TRBD1. The sample in question was PBMCs, obtained at surgery. The bases are TGTGCCATCAGTGAGTCGGGCAGGGGGCAACACGAGCAGTACTTC. Translated, it reads CAISESGRGQHEQYF.